This T cell receptor (beta chain) originates from a study of T cells in localized non-small cell lung cancer. The study, taken as a whole, reports: Turning up in adjacent lung were a median around 58 of the top 100 tumor clones. The greatest T cell clonality was found in uninvolved adjacent lung (higher than in tumor). Longer overall survival was seen with higher T cell density measured in blood. Without multi-region sequencing, intratumor heterogeneity could not be excluded.

This clone qualifies as medium-sized. The target antigen is unknown. Using immunoSEQ multiplex PCR, the repertoire was profiled, and TCRdb retains in-frame clones only, with some absent. The table includes roughly 23,000 clones, about 88% detected once. CDR1 and CDR2 (germline): SGHTA, FQGNSA. CDR3 length: 15 amino acids. V was trimmed by 3 bases and J by 2 bases, leaving 13 bases between them. The chain is built from TRBV7-2 and TRBJ2-5; TRBD2 is a possible D gene (5 bases). This specimen was peripheral blood, taken before any cancer treatment. This receptor was obtained from a male donor aged 60 or over with stage I lung adenocarcinoma. CDR3 coding DNA: TGTGCCAGCAGCTTGTCCCAAGCGGAGCAAGAGACCCAGTACTTC. Translated, it gives CASSLSQAEQETQYF. Combining the CDR3 with reference TRBV7-2 and TRBJ2-5 gives the whole variable domain GAGVSQSPSNKVTEKGKDVELRCDPISGHTALYWYRQSLGQGLEFLIYFQGNSAPDKSGLPSDRFSAERTGGSVSTLTIQRTQQEDSAVYLCASSLSQAEQETQYFGPGTRLLVL.